This is a list of T cell receptor beta chains from one sample in a study of shared clonotypes between healthy human individuals. Data came from immunoSEQ multiplex PCR; TCRdb stores just in-frame clones and leaves some out. The sample gives roughly 2.1 million clones, under 95% of which show up once; roughly 1.7% is in the top ten. The sequencing sample was made of naive CD8+ T cells from PBMCs. The receptors stem from a young man in good health. Some clones in this sample may be carry-over from other donors' samples. Each CDR3 is given with its conserved first and last residue. The order of the fields is V gene, clone size, J gene, D gene, CDR3 DNA, CDR3 protein. The D gene is left open where the match is weak. Size is omitted from some rows. Given values are once, few, many or a class for expanded clones.

TRBV7-9,-,TRBJ2-7,TRBD2,TGTGCCAGCAGCCCGCAACTAGCGGGAGCCTACGAGCAGTACTTC,CASSPQLAGAYEQYF
TRBV15,once,TRBJ1-2,-,TGTGCCACCAGCAGTGGAATAAATAACTATGGCTACACCTTC,CATSSGINNYGYTF
TRBV7-9,-,TRBJ2-5,TRBD2,TGTGCCAGCAGCTTACTGGCGGGAGTGGTCCAAGAGACCCAGTACTTC,CASSLLAGVVQETQYF
TRBV7-9,-,TRBJ2-7,-,TGTGCCAGCAGCCTCGGAGGGAGGGAGCAGTACTTC,CASSLGGREQYF
TRBV6-6,-,TRBJ2-3,-,TGTGCCAGCAGCCCCTGGTACGATACGCAGTATTTT,CASSPWYDTQYF
TRBV9,-,TRBJ2-1,TRBD2,TGTGCCAGCAGCCCCCGACTAGCGGGGGGGTACAATGAGCAGTTCTTC,CASSPRLAGGYNEQFF
TRBV11-2,-,TRBJ1-2,TRBD1,TGTGCCAGCAGCTTAACCAGGGGGAGAAATGGCTACACCTTC,CASSLTRGRNGYTF
TRBV28,-,TRBJ2-7,-,TGTGCCAGCAGCCCCGAGGGGGCCTACGAGCAGTACTTC,CASSPEGAYEQYF
TRBV10-3,few,TRBJ1-1,-,TGTGCCATCAGGGAACCACCGAACTCTGAAGCTTTCTTT,CAIREPPNSEAFF
TRBV27,-,TRBJ2-1,-,TGTGCCAGCAGTTTACTAGCGTGGAATGAGCAGTTCTTC,CASSLLAWNEQFF
TRBV27,-,TRBJ2-7,-,TGTGCCAGCAGTTCAGTCACCGCCCAGGTCGTCTCCTACGAGCAGTACTTC,CASSSVTAQVVSYEQYF
TRBV11-2,-,TRBJ1-3,-,TGTGCCAGCAGCCCCCCCGGCAGGGGAGGAAACACCATATATTTT,CASSPPGRGGNTIYF
TRBV30,-,TRBJ2-7,-,TGTGCCTGGAGTGTACTCACAGGGCACTACGAGCAGTACTTC,CAWSVLTGHYEQYF
TRBV27,-,TRBJ1-4,-,TGTGCCAGCAGTTTAGGGTGGCGCCGGGAAAAACTGTTTTTT,CASSLGWRREKLFF
TRBV5-3,-,TRBJ2-3,-,TGTGCCAGAAGCCTCCGAAGACACAGAACAGCGACAGATACGCAGTATTTT,CARSLRRHRTATDTQYF
TRBV27,-,TRBJ2-7,TRBD1,TGTGCCAGCAGTTACTCCTGGACAGGGTCCTACGAGCAGTACTTC,CASSYSWTGSYEQYF
TRBV7-3,-,TRBJ2-7,-,TGTGCCAGCAGCTTAGGTACGTTCTCCGAGCAGTACTTC,CASSLGTFSEQYF
TRBV7-9,-,TRBJ2-7,TRBD2,TGTGCCATCCCTCTCCAGCGGGAGGGCCTCTACGAGCAGTACTTC,CAIPLQREGLYEQYF
TRBV7-9,-,TRBJ2-7,TRBD1,TGTGCCAGCAGACAAATCGGGACAGGGACCCACTACGAGCAGTACTTC,CASRQIGTGTHYEQYF
TRBV11-2,-,TRBJ2-7,-,TGTGCCAGCAGGTCCGAATCGCCGGGTTGGCATCCCGAGCAGTACTTC,CASRSESPGWHPEQYF
TRBV7-2,-,TRBJ1-3,TRBD1,TGTGCCAGCAGCTTAGCTTGGGGGACAGGGGGTCAAAATGATCTCTCTGGAAACACCATATATTTT,CASSLAWGTGGQNDLSGNTIYF
TRBV6-6,-,TRBJ2-1,-,TGTGCCAGCAGTTACCAGGAGCGCAATGAGCAGTTCTTC,CASSYQERNEQFF
TRBV11-2,-,TRBJ2-1,-,TGTGCCAGCAGCTTAGCGGGACTCACATTCTACAATGAGCAGTTCTTC,CASSLAGLTFYNEQFF
TRBV28,few,TRBJ1-1,-,TGTGCCAGCAGTATTGTGCGGGACACTGAAGCTTTCTTT,CASSIVRDTEAFF
TRBV4-1,-,TRBJ1-5,-,TGCGCCAGCAGCCAAGCCACGGGGGGTAGCAATCAGCCCCAGCATTTT,CASSQATGGSNQPQHF
TRBV11-2,-,TRBJ1-1,-,TGTGCCAGCAGCTTAGATCGGTACCTGAACACTGAAGCTTTCTTT,CASSLDRYLNTEAFF
TRBV28,-,TRBJ1-5,-,TGTGCCAGCAGCCCCTCCAGGGAGCTCCCTCAGCCCCAGCATTTT,CASSPSRELPQPQHF
TRBV11-2,-,TRBJ2-5,TRBD1,TGTGCCAGCAGCTTCCGACAGGGGGCCAAAGAGCAGTACTTC,CASSFRQGAKEQYF
TRBV9,-,TRBJ1-2,-,TGTGCCAGCAGCGTAGACCCGGGGAACTATGGCTACACCTTC,CASSVDPGNYGYTF
TRBV7-9,-,TRBJ2-7,TRBD1,TGTGCCAGCAGCTTAGCCGGACAGGGCAACTCCTACGAGCAGTACTTC,CASSLAGQGNSYEQYF
TRBV28,-,TRBJ1-2,-,TGTGCCAGCAGCTCTTACGGTTCCTATGGCTACACCTTC,CASSSYGSYGYTF
TRBV29-1,few,TRBJ2-7,-,TGCAGCGTTGAAACCAGAAACGAGCAGTACTTC,CSVETRNEQYF
TRBV5-6,-,TRBJ1-1,TRBD1,TGTGCCAGCAGCTTGGTGCAGGGGGGGAAAGCTTTCTTT,CASSLVQGGKAFF
TRBV2,few,TRBJ2-5,-,TGTGCCAGCAGTTTATATGGGGTCTCAGGAGAGACCCAGTACTTC,CASSLYGVSGETQYF
TRBV9,once,TRBJ2-5,TRBD2,TGTGCCAGCAGCGTAGTGTCTAGCGGGGATGAAGAGACCCAGTACTTC,CASSVVSSGDEETQYF
TRBV27,-,TRBJ2-1,-,TGTGCCAGCAGTTTAGTCTTGAGAAGCTCCTACAATGAGCAGTTCTTC,CASSLVLRSSYNEQFF
TRBV27,-,TRBJ2-7,-,TGTGCCAGCAGTTTCCTCGCAGAGTCCCACGAGCAGTACTTC,CASSFLAESHEQYF
TRBV30,-,TRBJ2-7,TRBD2,TGTGCCTGGAGTGTAAGGACTAGCGACTACGAGCAGTACTTC,CAWSVRTSDYEQYF
TRBV7-2,-,TRBJ2-1,-,TGTGCCAGCAGCTTACCGCCCGGACACCCAGTAAGGCAGTTCTTC,CASSLPPGHPVRQFF
TRBV30,-,TRBJ2-7,TRBD1,TGTGCCTGGAAGCCCTCAGGACAGGGGGCTCTAAGGAGCTCCTACGAGCAGTACTTC,CAWKPSGQGALRSSYEQYF
TRBV19,-,TRBJ1-5,-,TGTGCCAGTAGTATAGGGGGGGATCAGCCCCAGCATTTT,CASSIGGDQPQHF
TRBV4-3,-,TRBJ2-2,-,TGCGCCAGCAGCCAAGGCTTGGGTTGGACCGGGGAGCTGTTTTTT,CASSQGLGWTGELFF
TRBV5-4,-,TRBJ2-1,-,TGTGCCAGCAGCTTGGTACCGGGAGTAACCTACAATGAGCAGTTCTTC,CASSLVPGVTYNEQFF
TRBV20-1,-,TRBJ2-7,-,TGCAGTGCTAGTGGAGGGCAGTACTTC,CSASGGQYF
TRBV5-6,-,TRBJ1-2,-,TGTGCCAGCGGTTGGGAGACAGGAACCTCCTATGGCTACACCTTC,CASGWETGTSYGYTF
TRBV6-5,-,TRBJ2-7,TRBD1,TGTGCCAGCGGAAACAGGGGGCTTGCCTACGAGCAGTACTTC,CASGNRGLAYEQYF
TRBV27,-,TRBJ2-1,-,TGTGCCAGCAGTTTATCACGGGGCAATGAGCAGTTCTTC,CASSLSRGNEQFF
TRBV9,-,TRBJ2-7,TRBD2,TGTGCCAGCAGCCCGGGGGGTCGCGGCACAGCCTACGAGCAGTACTTC,CASSPGGRGTAYEQYF
TRBV11-2,few,TRBJ2-7,-,TGTGCCAGCAGCTCGTGGGGGGAGCAGTACTTC,CASSSWGEQYF
TRBV15,-,TRBJ2-3,TRBD2,TGTGCCACCAGCAGGATAGCGGGAGGGCGCACAGATACGCAGTATTTT,CATSRIAGGRTDTQYF
TRBV2,-,TRBJ2-5,-,TGTGCCAGAGGGGGACGACAGGAAGAGACCCAGTACTTC,CARGGRQEETQYF
TRBV5-1,-,TRBJ2-7,-,TGCGCCAGCAGCCCATCTCCCTCATTTACCTACGAGCAGTACTTC,CASSPSPSFTYEQYF
TRBV9,-,TRBJ2-5,-,TGTGCCAGCAGCTTAGGACGGTATCAAGAGACCCAGTACTTC,CASSLGRYQETQYF
TRBV4-1,-,TRBJ2-7,TRBD2,TGCGCCAGCAGCCACCTAGGCCTAGCGGGAGTAAAGGGCTACGAGCAGTACTTC,CASSHLGLAGVKGYEQYF
TRBV11-2,-,TRBJ2-3,-,TGTGCCAGCAGCTTAGGGCAGGGCGGCACAGATACGCAGTATTTT,CASSLGQGGTDTQYF
TRBV11-2,-,TRBJ2-4,TRBD1,TGTGCCAGCAGCTCACACCCGGGACAGTTATTAAACATTCAGTACTTC,CASSSHPGQLLNIQYF
TRBV2,-,TRBJ1-1,-,TGTGCCAGCTCAAGTTCGTCAGTCATGAACACTGAAGCTTTCTTT,CASSSSSVMNTEAFF